What follows describes a single T cell receptor (beta chain). As handled by the study authors: Amplification of reference gene primers was used by the study to estimate nucleated cell counts. TCRdb's copy holds only in-frame clones and misses some; the assay was immunoSEQ multiplex PCR. Clone size and the V and J calls come from that table; the DNA yielded D and trimming. Here the sample spans 65,000 to 90,000 clones, about 91% being singletons. This specimen comes from a study of blood T cell repertoires in COVID-19. Overall study context: Samples came from the United States, Italy and Spain, spanning acute and convalescent COVID-19.

This CDR3 comprises 15 residues. V lost 6 bases and J lost 5; bases outside the gene matches: 11. Germline V gene data show CDR1 as SQVTM and CDR2 as ANQGSEA. The sequence was obtained from a man older than 75 with acute or convalescent COVID-19. The source material was peripheral blood. The chain carries TRBV29-1 and TRBJ1-1, with 11 bases identical to TRBD1. DNA of the CDR3: TGCAGCGTCGCGCGAAGGGGACAGGGGGGTACTGAAGCTTTCTTT. Translation: CSVARRGQGGTEAFF.